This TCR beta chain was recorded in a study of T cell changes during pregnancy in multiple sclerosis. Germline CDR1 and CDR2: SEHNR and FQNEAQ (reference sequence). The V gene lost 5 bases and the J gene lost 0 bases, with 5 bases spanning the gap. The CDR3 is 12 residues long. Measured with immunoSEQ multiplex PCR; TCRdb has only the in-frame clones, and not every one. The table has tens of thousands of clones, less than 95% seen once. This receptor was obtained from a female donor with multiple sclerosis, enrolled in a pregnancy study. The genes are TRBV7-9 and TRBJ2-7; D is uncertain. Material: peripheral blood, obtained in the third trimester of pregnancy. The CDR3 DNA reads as TGTGCCAGCAGCCCGAGCTCCTACGAGCAGTACTTC. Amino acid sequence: CASSPSSYEQYF.